This entry concerns a single TCR beta chain. These data are taken from a study of blood T cell repertoires in COVID-19. On the study more broadly: Some COVID-19 samples were acute and others convalescent; all came from the United States, Italy and Spain.

CDR1 and CDR2 from the germline V gene are SGHAT and FQNNGV. This CDR3 is 14 amino acids long. The V end was cut by 1 base, the J end by 5 bases, with 11 bases between. In the original processing: Amplification of reference gene primers provided the estimated nucleated cell counts. The method was immunoSEQ multiplex PCR; TCRdb's version includes in-frame clones alone and lacks a portion of them. The V and J calls and clone size come from that table; D and trimming were worked out from the DNA. The sample comprises some 50,000 clones, around 87% of which are singletons, and approximately 4% rests with the top ten.

This receptor was obtained from a man in his fifties or sixties with acute or convalescent COVID-19. The source material was peripheral blood. The chain links TRBV11-2 to TRBJ2-5, with D maybe TRBD2 (6 bases). In DNA, the CDR3 is TGTGCCAGCAGCTTAGTCCTAGCGTCGGAGACCCAGTACTTC. Protein product: CASSLVLASETQYF.